Below, 3 T cell receptor beta chains from the same sample are listed, as sequenced in a study of blood T cell repertoires in COVID-19. The assay was immunoSEQ multiplex PCR, and TCRdb's table has in-frame clones only and misses some. Of more than 100,000 clones listed, 80% to 90% were seen once; the top ten hold 0.88%. The specimen sequenced was peripheral blood. The receptors shown here come from a woman aged 45-59 years with active or convalescent COVID-19.

The chain carries TRBV11-2 and TRBJ2-7, with D perhaps TRBD1 (6 bases). The CDR3 totals 17 residues. Germline loops: CDR1 SGHAT, CDR2 FQNNGV. V was pared by 5 bases and J by 0 bases, with 20 bases between. CDR3 in amino acids: CASSLPRSGTNSYEQYF. CDR3 nucleotide sequence: TGTGCCAGCAGCCTCCCTCGTTCGGGGACAAACTCCTACGAGCAGTACTTC. Drawing the rest from reference TRBV11-2 and TRBJ2-7, the complete variable domain is EAGVAQSPRYKIIEKRQSVAFWCNPISGHATLYWYQQILGQGPKLLIQFQNNGVVDDSQLPKDRFSAERLKGVDSTLKIQPAKLEDSAVYLCASSLPRSGTNSYEQYFGPGTRLTVT.

The chain couples TRBV9 to TRBJ1-1; D remains unclear. The length of the CDR3 is 16 residues. Germline CDR1 SGDLS, CDR2 YYNGEE. Deletions cut 5 bases from V and 5 bases from J, with 22 bases between. CDR3 region: CASSSSIGRTETEAFF. The CDR3, as DNA: TGTGCCAGCAGTAGTTCCATAGGCAGGACTGAGACTGAAGCTTTCTTT.

The V call is TRBV24-1, the J call TRBJ2-2, with a tentative D call TRBD1 (5 bases). The CDR3 loop spans 15 amino acids. V was shortened by 4 bases and J by 4 bases, with 12 bases between the two germline ends. Germline V CDR1 and CDR2: KGHDR, SFDVKD. The CDR3, as DNA: TGTGCCACCAGTGAACCGACAGAATTCACCGGGGAGCTGTTTTTT. It encodes CATSEPTEFTGELFF.